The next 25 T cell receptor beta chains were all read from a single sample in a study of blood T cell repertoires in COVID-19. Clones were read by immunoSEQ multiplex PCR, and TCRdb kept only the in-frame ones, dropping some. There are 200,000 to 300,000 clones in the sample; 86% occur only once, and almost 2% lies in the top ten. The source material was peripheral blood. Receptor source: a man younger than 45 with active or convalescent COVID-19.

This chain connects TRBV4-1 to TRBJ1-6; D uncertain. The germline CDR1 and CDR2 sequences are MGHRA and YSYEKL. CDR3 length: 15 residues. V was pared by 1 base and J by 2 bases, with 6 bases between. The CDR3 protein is CASSQGQTYNSPLHF. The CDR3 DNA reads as TGCGCCAGCAGCCAAGGGCAAACCTATAATTCACCCCTCCACTTT.

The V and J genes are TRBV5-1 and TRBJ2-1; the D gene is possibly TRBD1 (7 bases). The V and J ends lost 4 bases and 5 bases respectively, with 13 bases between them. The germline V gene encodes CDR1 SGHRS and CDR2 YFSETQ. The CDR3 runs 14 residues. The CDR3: CASSPAGTDNEQFF. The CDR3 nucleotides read TGCGCCAGCAGCCCCGCGGGGACAGACAATGAGCAGTTCTTC.

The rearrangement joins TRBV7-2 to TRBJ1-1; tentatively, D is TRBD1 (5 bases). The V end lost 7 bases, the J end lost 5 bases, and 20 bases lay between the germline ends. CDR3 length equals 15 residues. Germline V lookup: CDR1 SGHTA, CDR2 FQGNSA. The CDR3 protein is CASKDVGGWRTEAFF. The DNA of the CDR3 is TGTGCCAGCAAGGACGTGGGGGGTTGGCGGACTGAAGCTTTCTTT.

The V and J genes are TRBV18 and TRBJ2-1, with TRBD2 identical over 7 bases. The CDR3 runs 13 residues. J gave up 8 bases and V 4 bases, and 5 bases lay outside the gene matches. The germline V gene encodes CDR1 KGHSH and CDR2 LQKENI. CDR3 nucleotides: TGTGCCAGCTCACGGGGGGGAACGGATGAGCAGTTCTTC. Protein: CASSRGGTDEQFF.

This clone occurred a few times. This chain's CDR3 is CASSLGFWTAQGDNNEQFF. For the CDR3, the DNA is TGCGCCAGCAGCTTGGGGTTTTGGACAGCTCAAGGAGATAACAATGAGCAGTTCTTC. The V gene is TRBV5-1, the J gene TRBJ2-1; a weak D match, TRBD1 (6 bases). CDR1 and CDR2 (germline): SGHRS, YFSETQ. Trimming pared 0 bases from V and 5 bases from J, leaving 24 bases between. There are 19 residues in the CDR3.

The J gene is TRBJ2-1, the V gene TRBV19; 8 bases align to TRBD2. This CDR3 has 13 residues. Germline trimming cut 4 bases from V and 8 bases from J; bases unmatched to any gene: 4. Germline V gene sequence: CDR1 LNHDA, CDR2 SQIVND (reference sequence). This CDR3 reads CASSTGTRDEQFF. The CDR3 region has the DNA TGTGCCAGTAGTACGGGGACTAGGGATGAGCAGTTCTTC.

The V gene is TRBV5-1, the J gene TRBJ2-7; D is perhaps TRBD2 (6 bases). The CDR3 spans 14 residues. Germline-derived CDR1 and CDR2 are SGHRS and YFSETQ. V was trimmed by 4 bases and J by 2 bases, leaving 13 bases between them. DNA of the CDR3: TGCGCCAGCAGCCCATGGAGGGATACCTACGAGCAGTACTTC. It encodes CASSPWRDTYEQYF.

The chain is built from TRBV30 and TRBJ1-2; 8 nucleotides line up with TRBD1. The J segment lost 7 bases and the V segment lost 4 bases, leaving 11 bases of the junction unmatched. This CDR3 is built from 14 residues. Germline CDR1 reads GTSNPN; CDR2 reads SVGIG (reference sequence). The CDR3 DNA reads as TGTGCCTGGACTCCCTCGTCAGGGGGCGTTGGCTACACCTTC. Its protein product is CAWTPSSGGVGYTF.

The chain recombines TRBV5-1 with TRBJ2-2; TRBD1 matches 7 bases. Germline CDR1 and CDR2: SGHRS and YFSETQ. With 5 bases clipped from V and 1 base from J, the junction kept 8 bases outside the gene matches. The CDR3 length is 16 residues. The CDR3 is CASRTGQALNTGELFF. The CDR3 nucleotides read TGCGCCAGCAGAACTGGACAGGCCTTGAACACCGGGGAGCTGTTTTTT. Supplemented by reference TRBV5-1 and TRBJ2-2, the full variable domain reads KAGVTQTPRYLIKTRGQQVTLSCSPISGHRSVSWYQQTPGQGLQFLFEYFSETQRNKGNFPGRFSGRQFSNSRSEMNVSTLELGDSALYLCASRTGQALNTGELFFGEGSRLTVL.

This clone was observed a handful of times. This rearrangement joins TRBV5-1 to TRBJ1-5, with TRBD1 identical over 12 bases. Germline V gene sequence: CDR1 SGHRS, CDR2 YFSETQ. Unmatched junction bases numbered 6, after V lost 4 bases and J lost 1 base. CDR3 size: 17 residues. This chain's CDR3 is CASSLGTGGGSNQPQHF. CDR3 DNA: TGCGCCAGCAGCCTCGGGACAGGGGGCGGGAGCAATCAGCCCCAGCATTTT.

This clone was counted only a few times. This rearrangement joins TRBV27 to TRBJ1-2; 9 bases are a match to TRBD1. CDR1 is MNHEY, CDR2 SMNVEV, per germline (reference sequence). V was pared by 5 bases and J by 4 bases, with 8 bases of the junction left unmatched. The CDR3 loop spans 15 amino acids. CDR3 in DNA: TGTGCCAGCAGTCCAGGGGACAGGGATATCTATGGCTACACCTTC. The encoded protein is CASSPGDRDIYGYTF.

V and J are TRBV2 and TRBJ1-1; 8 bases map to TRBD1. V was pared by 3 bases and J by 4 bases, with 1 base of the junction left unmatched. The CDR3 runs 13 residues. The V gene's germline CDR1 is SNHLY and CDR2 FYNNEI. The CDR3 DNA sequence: TGTGCCAGCAGTGAGGGACAGGCCACTGAAGCTTTCTTT. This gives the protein CASSEGQATEAFF.

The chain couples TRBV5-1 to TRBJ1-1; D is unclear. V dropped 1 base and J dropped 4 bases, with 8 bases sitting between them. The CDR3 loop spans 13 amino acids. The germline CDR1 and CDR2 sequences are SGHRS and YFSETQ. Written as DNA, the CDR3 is TGCGCCAGCAGCTTGACAGCTGCCACTGAAGCTTTCTTT. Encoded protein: CASSLTAATEAFF.

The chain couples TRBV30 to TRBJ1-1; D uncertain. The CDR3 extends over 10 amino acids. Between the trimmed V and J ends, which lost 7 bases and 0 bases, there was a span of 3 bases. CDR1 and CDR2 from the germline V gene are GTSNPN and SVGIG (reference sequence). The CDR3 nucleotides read TGTGCCTACATGAACACTGAAGCTTTCTTT. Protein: CAYMNTEAFF.

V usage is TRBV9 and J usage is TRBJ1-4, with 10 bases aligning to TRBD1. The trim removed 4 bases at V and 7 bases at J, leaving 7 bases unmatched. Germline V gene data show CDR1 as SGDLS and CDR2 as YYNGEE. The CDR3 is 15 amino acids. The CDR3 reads CASSSSGTGAEKLFF. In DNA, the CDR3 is TGTGCCAGCAGCTCCTCCGGGACAGGGGCTGAAAAACTGTTTTTT.

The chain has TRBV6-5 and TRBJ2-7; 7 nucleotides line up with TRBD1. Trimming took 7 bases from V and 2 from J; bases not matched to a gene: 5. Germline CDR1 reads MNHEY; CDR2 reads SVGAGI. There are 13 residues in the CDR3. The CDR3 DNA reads TGTGCCAGCAACCGCAGGGGGACCTACGAGCAGTACTTC. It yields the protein CASNRRGTYEQYF.

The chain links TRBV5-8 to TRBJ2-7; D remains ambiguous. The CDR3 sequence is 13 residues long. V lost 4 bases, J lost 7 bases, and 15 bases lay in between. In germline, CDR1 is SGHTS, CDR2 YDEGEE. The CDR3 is CASSPRLVSEQYF. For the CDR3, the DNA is TGTGCCAGCAGCCCGCGGCTTGTTAGTGAGCAGTACTTC.

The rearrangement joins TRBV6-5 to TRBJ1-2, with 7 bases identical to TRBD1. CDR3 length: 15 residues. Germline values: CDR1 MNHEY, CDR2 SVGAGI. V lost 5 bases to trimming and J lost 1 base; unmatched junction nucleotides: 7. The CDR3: CASSRDRALNYGYTF. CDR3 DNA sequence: TGTGCCAGCAGTCGCGACAGGGCCCTTAACTATGGCTACACCTTC.

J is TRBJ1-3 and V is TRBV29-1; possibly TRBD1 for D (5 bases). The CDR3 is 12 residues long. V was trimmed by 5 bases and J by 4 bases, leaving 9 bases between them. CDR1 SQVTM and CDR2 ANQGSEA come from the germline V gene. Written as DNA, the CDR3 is TGCAGCGTTAGGGGAAGAGGAAACACCATATATTTT. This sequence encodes CSVRGRGNTIYF. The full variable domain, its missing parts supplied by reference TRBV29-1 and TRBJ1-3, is SAVISQKPSRDICQRGTSLTIQCQVDSQVTMMFWYRQQPGQSLTLIATANQGSEATYESGFVIDKFPISRPNLTFSTLTVSNMSPEDSSIYLCSVRGRGNTIYFGEGSWLTVV.

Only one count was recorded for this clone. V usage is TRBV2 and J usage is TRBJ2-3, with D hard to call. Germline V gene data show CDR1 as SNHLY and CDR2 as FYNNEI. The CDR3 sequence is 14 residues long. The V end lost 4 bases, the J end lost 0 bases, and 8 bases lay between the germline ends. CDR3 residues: CASSVATSTDTQYF. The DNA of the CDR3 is TGTGCCAGCAGTGTGGCGACTAGCACAGATACGCAGTATTTT.

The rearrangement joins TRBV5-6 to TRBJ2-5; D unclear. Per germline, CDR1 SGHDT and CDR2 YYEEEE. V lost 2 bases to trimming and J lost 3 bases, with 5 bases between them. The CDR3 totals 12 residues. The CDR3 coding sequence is TGTGCCAGCAGCTTTGTAGAAGAGACCCAGTACTTC. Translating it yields CASSFVEETQYF.

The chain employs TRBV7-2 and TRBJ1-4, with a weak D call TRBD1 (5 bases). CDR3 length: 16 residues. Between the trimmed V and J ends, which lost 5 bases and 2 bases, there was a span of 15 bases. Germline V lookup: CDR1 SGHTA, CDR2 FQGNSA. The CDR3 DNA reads TGTGCCAGCAGCCCAGTCCCCAGGGTCACTAATGAAAAACTGTTTTTT. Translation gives CASSPVPRVTNEKLFF.

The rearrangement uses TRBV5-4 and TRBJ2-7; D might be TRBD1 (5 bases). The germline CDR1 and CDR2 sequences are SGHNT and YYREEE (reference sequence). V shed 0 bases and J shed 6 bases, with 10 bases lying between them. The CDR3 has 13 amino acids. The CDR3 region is CASSLEQVSEQYF. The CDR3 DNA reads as TGTGCCAGCAGCTTGGAACAGGTCTCCGAGCAGTACTTC.

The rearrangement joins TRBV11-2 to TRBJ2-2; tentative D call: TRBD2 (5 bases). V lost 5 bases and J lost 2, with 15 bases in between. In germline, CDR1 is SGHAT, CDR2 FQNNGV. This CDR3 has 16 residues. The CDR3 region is CASSPTRTGNTGELFF. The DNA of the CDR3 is TGTGCCAGCAGCCCCACGCGGACTGGCAACACCGGGGAGCTGTTTTTT.

CDR3 nucleotides: TGTGCCTGGGGCGGGGACACGGACTATGGCTACACCTTC. Translated, it gives CAWGGDTDYGYTF. This sequence joins TRBV30 and TRBJ1-2; D is perhaps TRBD1 (6 bases). The CDR3 totals 13 residues. V lost 5 bases and J 3 bases, leaving 13 bases between the germline ends. The germline V gene encodes CDR1 GTSNPN and CDR2 SVGIG (reference sequence). Complete variable domain (other parts from reference TRBV30 and TRBJ1-2): SQTIHQWPATLVQPVGSPLSLECTVEGTSNPNLYWYRQAAGRGLQLLFYSVGIGQISSEVPQNLSASRPQDRQFILSSKKLLLSDSGFYLCAWGGDTDYGYTFGSGTRLTVV.